The TCR beta chain under discussion was sequenced for a study of T cells expressing NK-cell markers. On the study more broadly: Sequenced donors, eight in total, included seven who were HCMV-seropositive and one who was seronegative.

This CDR3 region has 15 residues. Germline V gene lookup returns CDR1 SEHNR and CDR2 FQNEAQ (reference sequence). One entry per CDR3 protein, without DNA, is what TCRdb gives after re-calling the 5' RACE reads. Recorded here are about 110,000 distinct CDR3 sequences; the top ten clones represent around 20%. The sequencing sample was made of blood T cells: a sorted CD56 or NKG2C T cell subset, CD4+ or CD8+ T cells, or bulk PBMC T cells (not recorded which). This TCR derives from a woman aged 18-70 years in good health. The chain carries TRBV7-9 and TRBJ2-7; the TCRdb call, TRBD2, lacks DNA for checking. The CDR3 here is CASSPGLAGGSEQYF. The full variable domain, rest sourced from reference TRBV7-9 and TRBJ2-7, is DTGVSQNPRHKITKRGQNVTFRCDPISEHNRLYWYRQTLGQGPEFLTYFQNEAQLEKSRLLSDRFSAERPKGSFSTLEIQRTEQGDSAMYLCASSPGLAGGSEQYFGPGTRLTVT.